This TCR beta chain came from a study of T cell responses to AZD1222 COVID-19 vaccine. On this clone itself: The antigen remains undetermined.

Clones were read by immunoSEQ multiplex PCR, and TCRdb kept only the in-frame ones, dropping some. The table lists some 150,000 clones, about 88% of them singletons. Overall study results and limits: White British donors predominated, females outnumbered males, and clonal diversity was possibly underestimated. Sampled repertoires all dated from after the peak T cell response. A rise in Spike-specific TCR breadth and depth followed two AZD1222 doses.

The germline CDR1 and CDR2 sequences are MNHEY and SVGAGI. The CDR3 is 10 residues long. V was clipped by 6 bases and J by 16 bases; unmatched bases: 4. This chain connects TRBV6-5 to TRBJ2-1; 9 nucleotides match TRBD1. Sequences were derived from peripheral blood, sampled on day 0 of AZD1222 vaccination. The TCR originated in an adult in good health. The CDR3 spells CASREGQGFF. CDR3 bases: TGTGCCAGCAGGGAGGGACAGGGATTCTTC.